This entry lists 7 T cell receptor beta chains sequenced from one sample in a study of PD-L1 blockade in urothelial cancer. Assay used: immunoSEQ multiplex PCR; TCRdb lists only in-frame clones, some missing. The data hold 35,000 to 55,000 clones, with about four fifths observed a single time. Sequences were derived from PBMCs, sampled around atezolizumab (anti-PD-L1) treatment. The receptors shown here come from a man aged 65 to 85 with urothelial cancer.

The CDR3 here is CASSSTGIQYF. DNA of the CDR3: TGTGCCAGCAGCTCGACGGGAATTCAGTACTTC. J is TRBJ2-4 and V is TRBV7-2; weak D call: TRBD2 (5 bases). V lost 4 bases and J 10 bases, leaving 8 bases between the germline ends. Germline V lookup: CDR1 SGHTA, CDR2 FQGNSA. This CDR3 is 11 amino acids long.

The V and J genes are TRBV28 and TRBJ2-5; D not certain. Trimming stripped 3 bases from V and 5 bases from J, with 10 bases between. Germline CDR1 is MDHEN and CDR2 is SYDVKM. The CDR3 contains 13 residues. Here the CDR3 DNA reads TGTGCCAGCAGTTTCCTAGGCGCGGAGACCCAGTACTTC. This gives the protein CASSFLGAETQYF.

The chain couples TRBV2 to TRBJ1-1; no firm D call. The V end was cut by 0 bases, the J end by 6 bases, with 8 bases between. Germline CDR1 and CDR2: SNHLY and FYNNEI. The CDR3 loop spans 13 amino acids. CDR3 protein: CASSEARGAEAFF. CDR3 nucleotides: TGTGCCAGCAGTGAAGCGCGAGGCGCTGAAGCTTTCTTT.

V usage is TRBV4-3 and J usage is TRBJ2-7; 7 nucleotides match TRBD2. V shed 3 bases and J 5 bases; nucleotides not matched to a gene: 10. This CDR3 has 15 amino acids. CDR1 and CDR2 (germline): LGHNA, YSLEER. CDR3 sequence: CASSQGGGVFDEQYF. The CDR3 DNA is TGCGCCAGCAGCCAGGGGGGAGGGGTTTTTGACGAGCAGTACTTC.

CDR3 bases: TGTGCCACCAGCAGAAGGGGGACTAATGAAAAACTGTTTTTT. Translation: CATSRRGTNEKLFF. J is TRBJ1-4 and V is TRBV15, with a weak D call TRBD1 (6 bases). V lost 2 bases and J 2 bases, leaving 6 bases between the germline ends. The germline V gene encodes CDR1 LNHNV and CDR2 YYDKDF (reference sequence). The CDR3 extends over 14 amino acids.

This sequence joins TRBV28 and TRBJ1-4; weak D call: TRBD1 (6 bases). Germline V gene sequence: CDR1 MDHEN, CDR2 SYDVKM. Trimming removed 6 bases at V and 8 bases at J, with 19 bases between. This CDR3 is 15 amino acids long. The CDR3 reads CASSPPGAGREKLFF. The CDR3 DNA sequence: TGTGCCAGCAGCCCCCCAGGGGCAGGGCGGGAAAAACTGTTTTTT. Looking up the rest from reference TRBV28 and TRBJ1-4 gives the full variable domain: DVKVTQSSRYLVKRTGEKVFLECVQDMDHENMFWYRQDPGLGLRLIYFSYDVKMKEKGDIPEGYSVSREKKERFSLILESASTNQTSMYLCASSPPGAGREKLFFGSGTQLSVL.

The V gene is TRBV2, the J gene TRBJ1-1; D call uncertain. This CDR3 is built from 13 residues. Germline V lookup: CDR1 SNHLY, CDR2 FYNNEI. V lost 4 bases, J lost 0 bases, and 6 bases lay in between. In DNA, the CDR3 is TGTGCCAGCAGTGGTATAGTGAACACTGAAGCTTTCTTT. Translated: CASSGIVNTEAFF.